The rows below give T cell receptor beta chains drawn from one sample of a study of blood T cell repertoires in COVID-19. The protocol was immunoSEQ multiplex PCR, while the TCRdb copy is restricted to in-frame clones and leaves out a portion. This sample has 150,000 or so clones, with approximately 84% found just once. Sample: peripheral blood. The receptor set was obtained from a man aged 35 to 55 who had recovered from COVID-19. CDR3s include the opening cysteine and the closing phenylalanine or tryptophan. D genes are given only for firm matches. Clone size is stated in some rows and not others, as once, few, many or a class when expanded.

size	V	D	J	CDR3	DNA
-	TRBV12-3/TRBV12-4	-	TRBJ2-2	CASSKGAGELFF	TGTGCCAGCAGCAAAGGGGCCGGGGAGCTGTTTTTT
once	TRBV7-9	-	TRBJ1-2	CASSLEVSGLPYGYTF	TGTGCCAGCAGCCTAGAAGTATCCGGACTACCTTATGGCTACACCTTC
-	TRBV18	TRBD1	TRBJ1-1	CASSHGQGGSFEAFF	TGTGCCAGCTCCCACGGACAGGGGGGTAGTTTCGAAGCTTTCTTT
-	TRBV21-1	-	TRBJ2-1	CASSKVAGTLRYNEQFF	TGTGCCAGCAGCAAGGTCGCAGGAACTCTAAGATACAATGAGCAGTTCTTC
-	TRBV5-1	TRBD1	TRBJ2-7	CASSFPPSGTGIPREQYF	TGCGCCAGCAGCTTTCCCCCTTCCGGGACAGGGATCCCTAGGGAGCAGTACTTC
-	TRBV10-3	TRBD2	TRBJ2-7	CAISGLAGGDEQYF	TGTGCCATCAGTGGACTAGCGGGAGGGGACGAGCAGTACTTC
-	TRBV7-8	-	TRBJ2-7	CASSSWDNYEQYF	TGTGCCAGCAGCTCCTGGGACAACTACGAGCAGTACTTC
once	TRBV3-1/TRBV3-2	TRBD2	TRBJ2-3	CASSQFAGEPDTQYF	TGTGCCAGCAGCCAATTTGCGGGAGAGCCAGATACGCAGTATTTT
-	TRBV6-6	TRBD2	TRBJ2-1	CASRGTSGNNEQFF	TGTGCCAGCCGCGGGACTAGCGGAAACAATGAGCAGTTCTTC
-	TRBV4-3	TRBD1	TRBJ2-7	CASSQAGTGTYEQYF	TGCGCCAGCAGCCAAGCGGGGACAGGGACCTACGAGCAGTACTTC
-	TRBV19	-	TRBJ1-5	CASRLRANNQPQHF	TGTGCCAGTAGGCTCAGGGCAAACAATCAGCCCCAGCATTTT
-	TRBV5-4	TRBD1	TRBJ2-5	CASSLGTGGASRETQYF	TGTGCCAGCAGCTTGGGGACAGGGGGCGCCTCTCGGGAGACCCAGTACTTC
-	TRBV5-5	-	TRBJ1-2	CASSRGSSHYGYTF	TGTGCCAGCAGTCGGGGTTCCTCGCACTATGGCTACACCTTC
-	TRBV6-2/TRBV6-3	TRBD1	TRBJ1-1	CASSSHPGQGDTEAFF	TGTGCCAGCAGTTCCCACCCCGGACAGGGGGATACTGAAGCTTTCTTT
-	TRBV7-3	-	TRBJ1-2	CASSSGDGYTF	TGTGCCAGCAGCTCAGGGGATGGCTACACCTTC
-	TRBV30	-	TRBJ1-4	CAWSHTEKLFF	TGTGCCTGGAGCCACACCGAAAAACTGTTTTTT
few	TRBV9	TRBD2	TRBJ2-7	CASSVESGRRYEQYF	TGTGCCAGCAGCGTAGAAAGCGGGAGAAGGTACGAGCAGTACTTC
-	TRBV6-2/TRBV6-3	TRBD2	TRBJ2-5	CASSYGEGPPGETQYF	TGTGCCAGCAGTTACGGGGAGGGACCGCCTGGGGAGACCCAGTACTTC
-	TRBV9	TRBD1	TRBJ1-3	CASSGQGTGNTIYF	TGTGCCAGCAGTGGACAGGGAACTGGAAACACCATATATTTT
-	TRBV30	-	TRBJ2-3	CAWSGDTDTQYF	TGTGCCTGGAGTGGAGACACAGATACGCAGTATTTT
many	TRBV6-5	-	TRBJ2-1	CASAFGNEQFF	TGTGCCAGCGCGTTCGGCAATGAGCAGTTCTTC
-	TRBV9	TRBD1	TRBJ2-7	CASSVGPGQGYEQYF	TGTGCCAGCAGCGTAGGACCGGGACAGGGCTACGAGCAGTACTTC
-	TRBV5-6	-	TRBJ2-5	CASSLAGQFQETQYF	TGTGCCAGCAGCTTGGCCGGACAGTTCCAAGAGACCCAGTACTTC
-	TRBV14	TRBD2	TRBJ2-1	CASSQTRDNSGRVWKHEQFF	TGTGCCAGCAGCCAGACCCGGGACAACAGCGGGAGGGTTTGGAAGCATGAGCAGTTCTTC
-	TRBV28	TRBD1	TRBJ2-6	CASSPGGSGANVLTF	TGTGCCAGCAGTCCAGGGGGCTCAGGGGCCAACGTCCTGACTTTC
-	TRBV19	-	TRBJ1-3	CASSIGPGGPRNTIYF	TGTGCCAGTAGTATAGGCCCAGGTGGGCCCAGAAACACCATATATTTT
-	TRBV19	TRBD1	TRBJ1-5	CASSNGQDHQPQHF	TGTGCCAGTAGTAACGGACAGGACCATCAGCCCCAGCATTTT
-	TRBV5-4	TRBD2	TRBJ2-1	CASSLGLEGEQFF	TGTGCCAGCAGCCTGGGACTAGAGGGGGAGCAGTTCTTC
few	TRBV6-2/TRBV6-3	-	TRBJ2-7	CASRSDSSYEQYF	TGTGCCAGCCGTTCGGACAGCTCCTACGAGCAGTACTTC
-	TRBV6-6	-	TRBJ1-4	CASSKTSTNEKLFF	TGTGCCAGCAGCAAGACATCAACTAATGAAAAACTGTTTTTT
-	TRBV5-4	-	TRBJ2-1	CASNLLGENNEQFF	TGTGCCAGCAACCTCCTCGGGGAAAACAATGAGCAGTTCTTC
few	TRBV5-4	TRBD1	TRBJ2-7	CASSFDRGYEQYF	TGTGCCAGCAGCTTTGACAGGGGCTACGAGCAGTACTTC
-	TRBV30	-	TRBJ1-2	CAWSVRDYGYTF	TGTGCCTGGAGTGTCCGAGACTATGGCTACACCTTC
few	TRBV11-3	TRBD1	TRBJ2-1	CASSLDTGDEQFF	TGTGCCAGCAGCTTAGATACAGGGGATGAGCAGTTCTTC
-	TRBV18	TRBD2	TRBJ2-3	CASSHASGWGTDTQYF	TGTGCCAGCTCACACGCTAGCGGGTGGGGCACAGATACGCAGTATTTT
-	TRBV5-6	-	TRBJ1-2	CASSLRMYGYTF	TGTGCCAGCAGCTTGCGTATGTATGGCTACACCTTC